This T cell receptor (beta chain) was documented in a study of regulatory T cells in long-lasting Graves disease. Time point meaning: persistent/refractory GD, antithyroid drugs over 5 years with positive TRAb. Extracted RNA from PBMCs served as the source of the TCR library. Patient provenance is recorded as an endocrinology department in Xi'an, China. This clonotype was seen repeatedly, ten times or more. Its antigen is unknown. Sequencing libraries for TCR beta were prepared with iRepertoire HTBI primers and Arm-PCR of CDR3 regions. One entry per CDR3 protein results from TCRdb running MiXCR on the multiplex PCR reads. The table lists 350,000 to 500,000 distinct CDR3 sequences, roughly 23% of them singletons. Study-level findings and limits: Persistent patients shared fewer than 3,500 public clonotypes among themselves. Newly diagnosed patients shared fewer, at under 1,000. Small numbers of samples may have cut accuracy. Favored usage of TRBV28, TRBJ1-2 and TRBJ2-5 was recorded in persistent disease.

Trimming took off 6 bases at V and 3 bases at J, with 9 bases between the two ends. The CDR3 covers 13 residues. The sample was peripheral blood mononuclear cells (PBMCs), taken when the disease was refractory, from a patient treated with antithyroid drugs. J is TRBJ1-5 and V is TRBV12-3 or TRBV12-4, with no clear D. The sequence was collected from a female donor with Graves disease. The CDR3 loop is CASRLGHNQPQHF. The CDR3 nucleotides read TGTGCCAGCAGGCTAGGGCACAATCAGCCCCAGCATTTT.